This record looks at one T cell receptor beta chain sequence and its context. Its matching antigen is unknown. The junction shows a germline mismatch at one end, possibly a read error. This sample's TCRbeta library carried unique molecular identifier barcodes. TCRdb fed the PCR reads into MiXCR, producing one record per CDR3 protein. The sample consists of a few hundred thousand distinct CDR3 sequences, approximately 12% of them appearing once. The data are from a study of T-cell reconstitution after alpha-beta-depleted transplantation in children. Whole-study results and caveats: The study reportedly traced alpha-beta T cells about two months after transplant to several hundred expanded graft clones. Newly generated T cells supplied most T-cell counts and diversity one year post-transplant. After transplant, high TCRbeta diversity at day 60 in some patients arose from surviving recipient T cells and thymic progenitors.

The germline V gene encodes CDR1 MDHEN and CDR2 SYDVKM. The CDR3 sequence is 17 residues long. This sample comprised PBMCs, mostly from graft donor cells, obtained 360 days after TCRalphabeta/CD19-depleted stem cell transplant. The chain employs TRBV28 and TRBJ2-1; D call uncertain. This clonotype was obtained from a male patient between 10 and 17 years old who had a stem cell transplant for acute myeloid leukemia, so the T cells may come from the graft donor. The CDR3 coding sequence is TGTGCCAGCAGTTCCCGCGACCTAAGATGGTCCTGCAATGAGCAGTTCTTC. It yields the protein CASSSRDLRWSCNEQFF.